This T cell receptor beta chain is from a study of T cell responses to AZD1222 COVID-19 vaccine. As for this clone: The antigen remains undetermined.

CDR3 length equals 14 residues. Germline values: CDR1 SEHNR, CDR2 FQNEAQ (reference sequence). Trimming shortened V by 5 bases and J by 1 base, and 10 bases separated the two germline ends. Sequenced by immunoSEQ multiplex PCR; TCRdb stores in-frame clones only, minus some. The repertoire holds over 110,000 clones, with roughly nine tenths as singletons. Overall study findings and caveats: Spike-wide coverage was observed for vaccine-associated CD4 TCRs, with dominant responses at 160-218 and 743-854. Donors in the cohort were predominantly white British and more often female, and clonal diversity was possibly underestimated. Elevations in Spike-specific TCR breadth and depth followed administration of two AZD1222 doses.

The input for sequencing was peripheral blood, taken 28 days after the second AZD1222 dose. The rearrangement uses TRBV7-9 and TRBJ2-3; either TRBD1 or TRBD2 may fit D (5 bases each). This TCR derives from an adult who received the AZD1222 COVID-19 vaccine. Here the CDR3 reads CASSPGLGTDTQYF. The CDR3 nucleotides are TGTGCCAGCAGCCCGGGGCTTGGCACAGATACGCAGTATTTT.